The 9 T cell receptor beta chains below all came from one sample that was sequenced in a study of cytomegalovirus exposure and HLA in healthy donors. Primers included in the PCR were 60 Vbeta and 13 Jbeta primers. Clones were read by immunoSEQ multiplex PCR, and TCRdb kept only the in-frame ones, dropping some. The sample table includes about 130,000 clones. The sample was PBMCs. The receptors shown here come from a woman in her 40s in good health and CMV-seropositive.

The rearrangement joins TRBV15 to TRBJ2-7; the match to TRBD2 covers 11 bases. Germline CDR1 reads LNHNV; CDR2 reads YYDKDF (reference sequence). After removal of 4 bases from V and 4 bases from J, the junction contained 3 bases not matched to a gene. There are 14 residues in the CDR3. The CDR3 DNA reads TGTGCCACCAGCATTAGCGGGAGGGCTTACGAGCAGTACTTC. Translated, it gives CATSISGRAYEQYF.

The chain links TRBV28 to TRBJ2-5; D might be TRBD1 (5 bases). This CDR3 comprises 12 residues. Deletions cut 7 bases from V and 4 bases from J, with 10 bases between. In germline, CDR1 is MDHEN, CDR2 SYDVKM. In nucleotides, the CDR3 is TGTGCCAGCACAGGGTTAGGAGAGACCCAGTACTTC. It encodes CASTGLGETQYF.

The V gene is TRBV27, the J gene TRBJ1-5; no clear D gene. The CDR3 length is 13 residues. CDR1 is MNHEY, CDR2 SMNVEV, per germline (reference sequence). Trimming left V 2 bases short and J 0 bases short, with 2 bases between. The CDR3 DNA is TGTGCCAGCAGTTTACATAGCAATCAGCCCCAGCATTTT. Translating gives CASSLHSNQPQHF.

The rearrangement joins TRBV6-5 to TRBJ2-7; 9 bases agree with TRBD2. CDR1 and CDR2 (germline): MNHEY, SVGAGI. The V and J ends lost 2 bases and 6 bases, in that order; junction bases with no gene match: 5. The CDR3 is 14 amino acids. The CDR3 reads CASSYRAGGSEQYF. CDR3 coding DNA: TGTGCCAGCAGTTACCGGGCGGGAGGGAGCGAGCAGTACTTC.

This chain links TRBV5-6 with TRBJ2-3, with 9 bases aligning to TRBD1. Germline lookup yields CDR1 SGHDT and CDR2 YYEEEE. This CDR3 has 16 residues. Trimming removed 3 bases from V and 0 bases from J; junction bases left unmatched: 5. In nucleotides, the CDR3 is TGTGCCAGCAGCTCAACAGGGGGCGCGAGCACAGATACGCAGTATTTT. Residues: CASSSTGGASTDTQYF.

This rearrangement joins TRBV7-3 to TRBJ2-7; maybe TRBD2 (7 bases). V gave up 0 bases and J gave up 1 base, with 10 bases separating them. Germline loops: CDR1 SGHTA, CDR2 FQGTGA. The CDR3 totals 15 residues. In DNA form, the CDR3 reads TGTGCCAGCAGCTTAACGGGGAGGGGGTCCTACGAGCAGTACTTC. Translating gives CASSLTGRGSYEQYF.

The chain joins TRBV6-6 to TRBJ2-1, with 9 nucleotides matching TRBD2. The junction had 1 base not matched to a gene; V was cut back by 2 bases and J by 2 bases. The CDR3 sequence is 15 residues long. The germline CDR1 and CDR2 sequences are MNHNY and SVGAGI (reference sequence). The CDR3 loop reads CASSYLAGPYNEQFF. CDR3 coding DNA: TGTGCCAGCAGTTACCTAGCGGGACCCTACAATGAGCAGTTCTTC.

The gene calls are TRBV27 and TRBJ1-5; TRBD1 matches at 8 bases. Germline V CDR1 and CDR2: MNHEY, SMNVEV (reference sequence). With V trimmed by 6 bases and J by 6 bases, 7 bases remained unmatched. This CDR3 spans 14 amino acids. CDR3 loop: CASSLDRGGQPQHF. CDR3 DNA sequence: TGTGCCAGCAGCCTCGACAGGGGTGGTCAGCCCCAGCATTTT.

This chain uses TRBV5-1 with TRBJ2-1; TRBD2 matches 14 bases. CDR1 and CDR2 from the germline V gene are SGHRS and YFSETQ. This CDR3 region has 21 residues. Unmatched junction bases numbered 19, after V lost 4 bases and J lost 4 bases. The DNA of the CDR3 is TGCGCCAGCAGCCAGACAGGGTGGGGGACTAGCGGGAGTAAATCTTACAATGAGCAGTTCTTC. Encoded protein: CASSQTGWGTSGSKSYNEQFF.